This T cell receptor (beta chain) was found in a study of response to subunit inactivated influenza vaccine. TCRdb processed the RT-PCR reads anew with MiXCR; each CDR3 protein has one entry. The sample contains under 200,000 distinct CDR3 sequences, roughly 12% of which appear only once. This CDR3 is 18 amino acids long. V trimming: 7 bases; J trimming: 2 bases; junction bases outside the gene matches: 11. The sample was also linked to a second study, of T cells expressing NK-cell markers. That study adds: It was by 5'RACE template switching with UMIs that TCR beta cDNA was made.

The gene calls are TRBV12-3 or TRBV12-4 and TRBJ2-5; 15 bases agree with TRBD2. The receptor was derived from a man aged 45-65 years who received an inactivated influenza vaccine. Specimen: CD8+ T cells sorted from PBMCs, collected 11 to 12 days after vaccination. CDR3 coding DNA: TGTGCCAGCACTTCCCCCGGACTAGCGGGAGGGCGGCAAGAGACCCAGTACTTC. Residues: CASTSPGLAGGRQETQYF.